This TCR beta chain is drawn from a study of beta chain features in type 1 diabetes. With regard to this clone: Its antigen is currently unknown.

The germline V and J ends were trimmed by 3 bases and 5 bases, with 11 bases remaining between them. The CDR3 is 13 residues long. Germline V gene sequence: CDR1 SGHVS, CDR2 FNYEAQ. Overall study results and limits: Shorter TCRB CDR3s, moderately but significantly so, were found in Type 1 diabetes patients in all four CD4+ subsets.

Expressed TCRB transcripts were sequenced because the isolated RNA had all been reverse transcribed beforehand. Per sample, stem cell-like memory T cell libraries averaged roughly 960,000 reads. The table came from immunoSEQ multiplex PCR; TCRdb's copy has only in-frame clones and leaves some out. The data show some 99,000 clones, almost 40% seen once. The source of this sequence is a woman under 30 in good health. The chain links TRBV7-6 to TRBJ2-7; D is perhaps TRBD1 (5 bases). The sequenced sample was stem cell memory CD4+ T cells from blood. CDR3 nucleotides: TGTGCCAGCAGCTTGGGGCAGCGAGACGAGCAGTACTTC. Amino acids: CASSLGQRDEQYF.